This note documents a single T cell receptor beta chain sequence. Antigen: not known. Losses at the gene ends were 10 bases for V and 3 bases for J; bases not matched to a gene: 6. This CDR3 spans 13 amino acids. Germline CDR1 MNHEY, CDR2 SVGAGI. Sequencing used immunoSEQ multiplex PCR; TCRdb keeps in-frame clones, though not all of them. Here the sample spans about 92,000 clones, roughly 88% being singletons. The sample comes from a study of T cell responses to AZD1222 COVID-19 vaccine. Regarding the study as a whole: Receipt of two AZD1222 doses was followed by a rise in Spike-specific TCR breadth and depth. White British people made up most donors, females outnumbered males, and clonal diversity was possibly underestimated. Regions 160-218 and 743-854 held dominance among vaccine-associated CD4 TCRs, which spanned spike. Nearly half of unique spike-specific TCRs reportedly avoided B.1.351 and B.1.1.7 mutated regions.

Here the sequenced sample was peripheral blood, taken on day 0 of AZD1222 vaccination. The sequence was obtained from an adult in good health. The chain joins TRBV6-5 to TRBJ2-1; 7 bases line up with TRBD1. CDR3 in DNA: TGTGCCACCTCCGGGACAGACTACAATGAGCAGTTCTTC. Protein: CATSGTDYNEQFF.